The 27 T cell receptor beta chains given below trace back to one sample, sequenced in a study of T cell responses to AZD1222 COVID-19 vaccine (TCRdb year 2021). Receptor amplification or capture employed the immunoSEQ multiplex PCR assay. TCRdb took this table from immuneACCESS and kept in-frame rearrangements with V and J called. Such tables lack part of the clones; where checked against another copy, unresolved V genes explain under half of the gap, and the rest is unexplained. The sample table shows about 170,000 clones, and over 90% are seen once. The ten most abundant clones make up around 4.3% of the sample. Interpreted using the paper, the time point label stands for: baseline before first vaccination. Here the sequenced sample was peripheral blood, taken on day 0 of AZD1222 vaccination. The receptors here all came from an adult in good health.

The chain links TRBV5-1 to TRBJ2-1; D is ambiguous. Trimming removed 9 bases at V and 6 bases at J, with 10 bases between. Germline V gives CDR1 SGHRS, CDR2 YFSETQ. CDR3 size: 11 residues. The CDR3 DNA follows: TGCGCCATCGAGACTGGCAATGAGCAGTTCTTC. Protein sequence: CAIETGNEQFF.

The rearrangement uses TRBV6-5 and TRBJ1-1, with TRBD1 as a possible D gene (6 bases). The CDR3 runs to 14 residues. Germline V gene data show CDR1 as MNHEY and CDR2 as SVGAGI. The V gene lost 8 bases and the J gene lost 4 bases, with 17 bases spanning the gap. The CDR3 DNA sequence: TGTGCCAGCCGCCAAGGACAGCCGAGCACTGAAGCTTTCTTT. It translates to CASRQGQPSTEAFF.

The chain combines TRBV5-1 with TRBJ1-4, with TRBD1 matching 7 bases. Germline-derived CDR1 and CDR2 are SGHRS and YFSETQ. The CDR3 runs to 14 residues. V was clipped by 2 bases and J by 7 bases; unmatched bases: 5. DNA for the CDR3: TGCGCCAGCAGCTTTACAGGGGTCGGTGAAAAACTGTTTTTT. Translating gives CASSFTGVGEKLFF.

The chain couples TRBV5-6 to TRBJ1-4, with a weak D call TRBD1 (5 bases). Germline assignment: CDR1 SGHDT and CDR2 YYEEEE. V shed 4 bases and J shed 3 bases, with 16 bases lying between them. CDR3 length: 16 residues. This CDR3 reads CASSPDTDLPNEKLFF. The CDR3 nucleotides read TGTGCCAGCAGCCCGGACACTGACTTACCTAATGAAAAACTGTTTTTT.

This clone appeared a few times. The chain links TRBV19 to TRBJ1-5; D is undetermined. V dropped 3 bases and J dropped 5 bases, with 14 bases sitting between them. Germline CDR1 LNHDA, CDR2 SQIVND (reference sequence). The CDR3 consists of 15 residues. This chain's CDR3 is CASSISGLGYQPQHF. The CDR3 DNA follows: TGTGCCAGTAGTATTAGCGGGCTCGGGTATCAGCCCCAGCATTTT.

In this sample, this clone turned up a few times. The rearrangement uses TRBV5-1 and TRBJ1-3; D is ambiguous. The germline V gene has CDR1 SGHRS and CDR2 YFSETQ. This CDR3 has 15 amino acids. V lost 0 bases, J lost 0 bases, and 7 bases lay in between. CDR3 sequence reads: CASSLGGISGNTIYF. Here the CDR3 DNA reads TGCGCCAGCAGCTTGGGAGGAATCTCTGGAAACACCATATATTTT.

The chain carries TRBV2 and TRBJ1-5; D is ambiguous. The germline V and J ends were trimmed by 2 bases and 7 bases, with 9 bases remaining between them. The germline CDR1 and CDR2 sequences are SNHLY and FYNNEI. The CDR3 sequence is 13 residues long. The CDR3 DNA reads TGTGCCAGCAGTGAAACAAGGGAGCAGCCCCAGCATTTT. This translates into CASSETREQPQHF.

J is TRBJ1-5 and V is TRBV5-6; D not resolved. Germline lookup yields CDR1 SGHDT and CDR2 YYEEEE. The CDR3 covers 12 residues. Trimming took off 4 bases at V and 5 bases at J, with 7 bases between the two ends. The CDR3 here is CASSNGDQPQHF. Written as DNA, the CDR3 is TGTGCCAGCAGCAACGGGGATCAGCCCCAGCATTTT. Supplemented by reference TRBV5-6 and TRBJ1-5, the full variable domain reads DAGVTQSPTHLIKTRGQQVTLRCSPKSGHDTVSWYQQALGQGPQFIFQYYEEEERQRGNFPDRFSGHQFPNYSSELNVNALLLGDSALYLCASSNGDQPQHFGDGTRLSIL.

CDR3 bases: TGTGCCAGCAGCTTAGAGGGACAGCCCACTGAAGCTTTCTTT. Translated, it gives CASSLEGQPTEAFF. This chain joins TRBV7-9 and TRBJ1-1, with 7 bases fitting TRBD1. CDR3 length: 14 residues. In germline, CDR1 is SEHNR, CDR2 FQNEAQ (reference sequence). V dropped 1 base and J dropped 4; count of bases not matched to a gene: 3.

V usage is TRBV2 and J usage is TRBJ1-5; 9 bases are a match to TRBD1. This CDR3 comprises 15 residues. The ends lost 6 bases at V and 5 bases at J; junction bases unmatched: 8. Germline V lookup: CDR1 SNHLY, CDR2 FYNNEI. CDR3 region: CASSPDRGKYQPQHF. CDR3 nucleotide sequence: TGTGCCAGCAGCCCGGACAGGGGAAAATATCAGCCCCAGCATTTT.

A word on this clone: The same CDR3 also results from other DNA sequences found in this sample. The chain carries TRBV18 and TRBJ1-2; 8 bases are shared with TRBD1. From germline, CDR1 is KGHSH and CDR2 LQKENI. J was trimmed by 5 bases and V by 5 bases; bases with no gene match: 4. The CDR3 runs 13 residues. DNA of the CDR3: TGTGCCAGCTCAGCGGACAGGGATTATGGCTACACCTTC. It is translated as CASSADRDYGYTF.

The rearrangement joins TRBV7-8 to TRBJ2-7, with 11 bases fitting TRBD2. Per the germline V gene, CDR1 is SGHVS and CDR2 is FQNEAQ. With 3 bases clipped from V and 1 base from J, the junction kept 11 bases outside the gene matches. The CDR3 is 18 residues long. CDR3 in DNA: TGTGCCAGCAGCTTCCATCCCCCTTCTAGCGGGAGGTCCTACGAGCAGTACTTC. It encodes CASSFHPPSSGRSYEQYF.

The chain couples TRBV6-2 or TRBV6-3 to TRBJ1-1, with a tentative D call TRBD1 (5 bases). V gave up 2 bases and J gave up 0 bases, with 10 bases separating them. Germline CDR1 MNHEY, CDR2 SVGEGT. The CDR3 sequence is 15 residues long. In DNA form, the CDR3 reads TGTGCCAGCAGTTACCCGGGGCTGATGAACACTGAAGCTTTCTTT. Translating gives CASSYPGLMNTEAFF.

This clone was counted between two and nine times. The chain uses TRBV11-2 and TRBJ1-1; D not certain. This CDR3 comprises 14 residues. CDR1 SGHAT and CDR2 FQNNGV come from the germline V gene. Deletions cut 3 bases from V and 11 bases from J, with 19 bases between. The chain's CDR3 is CASSLGGIPVGAFF. The CDR3, as DNA: TGTGCCAGCAGCTTGGGCGGTATCCCGGTCGGGGCTTTCTTT.

V is TRBV28 and J is TRBJ2-7; 8 nucleotides align to TRBD1. V lost 10 bases to trimming and J lost 4 bases; unmatched junction nucleotides: 18. This CDR3 is built from 16 residues. Germline CDR1 MDHEN, CDR2 SYDVKM. The CDR3: CAMAMDRDLSGYEQYF. The CDR3 DNA reads as TGTGCCATGGCCATGGACAGGGATCTTTCTGGGTACGAGCAGTACTTC.

The V call is TRBV5-6, the J call TRBJ1-2; D gene ambiguous. Germline CDR1 reads SGHDT; CDR2 reads YYEEEE. V was cut by 4 bases and J by 8 bases, with 9 bases left in between. CDR3 size: 11 residues. CDR3: CASSLQGGYTF. CDR3 bases: TGTGCCAGCAGCCTACAAGGGGGCTACACCTTC.

The J gene is TRBJ1-2, the V gene TRBV25-1, with 8 bases fitting TRBD1. The CDR3 loop spans 15 amino acids. V shed 4 bases and J 8 bases; nucleotides not matched to a gene: 12. The germline V gene has CDR1 MGHDK and CDR2 SYGVNS. The CDR3 bases are TGTGCCAGCAGTGCCTCCCACCAGGGGGCTCACGGCTACACCTTC. Encoded protein: CASSASHQGAHGYTF.

This chain joins TRBV7-9 and TRBJ2-5, with 9 bases lining up with TRBD1. The CDR3 runs to 14 residues. V was pared by 5 bases and J by 5 bases, with 6 bases of the junction left unmatched. Germline lookup yields CDR1 SEHNR and CDR2 FQNEAQ (reference sequence). In nucleotides, the CDR3 is TGTGCCAGCAGCGAGGGACAGGGAGGCGAGACCCAGTACTTC. Residues: CASSEGQGGETQYF.

This clone was counted only a few times. The V and J genes are TRBV18 and TRBJ1-1; possibly TRBD1 for D (5 bases). Trimming removed 3 bases at V and 1 base at J, with 15 bases between. The CDR3 is 16 amino acids. Germline V gene data show CDR1 as KGHSH and CDR2 as LQKENI. This CDR3 reads CASSPRTGTGNTEAFF. CDR3 DNA: TGTGCCAGCTCACCCCGAACCGGGACGGGGAACACTGAAGCTTTCTTT.

The DNA for the CDR3 is TGTGCCAGCAGTTTCTCCCAAGGAGTCTATGGCTACACCTTC. Translated: CASSFSQGVYGYTF. The chain uses TRBV6-5 and TRBJ1-2; D is uncertain. The CDR3 consists of 14 residues. The V gene lost 4 bases and the J gene lost 4 bases, with 13 bases spanning the gap. Germline V gene data show CDR1 as MNHEY and CDR2 as SVGAGI.

This clone was picked up one time. V and J are TRBV7-6 and TRBJ1-2, with a possible D match to TRBD1 (6 bases). CDR3 size: 15 residues. Trimming took 0 bases from V and 4 from J, leaving 12 bases between them. Per the germline V gene, CDR1 is SGHVS and CDR2 is FNYEAQ. CDR3 nucleotides: TGTGCCAGCAGCTTAGCGGACAGTAGCTCCTATGGCTACACCTTC. Its translation: CASSLADSSSYGYTF.

The V and J genes are TRBV12-3 or TRBV12-4 and TRBJ1-3; D unresolved. The CDR3 covers 13 residues. Trimming removed 4 bases at V and 1 base at J, with 5 bases between. The CDR3 spells CASSSLSGNTIYF. In DNA, the CDR3 is TGTGCCAGCAGTTCGCTATCTGGAAACACCATATATTTT.

This chain uses TRBV7-9 with TRBJ2-7; possible D gene TRBD1, 6 bases. This CDR3 is built from 15 residues. The V end was cut by 1 base, the J end by 2 bases, with 12 bases between. CDR1 and CDR2 from the germline V gene are SEHNR and FQNEAQ (reference sequence). CDR3 residues: CASSLGGPFTYEQYF. The CDR3 nucleotides read TGTGCCAGCAGCTTAGGGGGGCCCTTTACCTACGAGCAGTACTTC. Full variable domain (outside the CDR3, taken from reference TRBV7-9 and TRBJ2-7): DTGVSQNPRHKITKRGQNVTFRCDPISEHNRLYWYRQTLGQGPEFLTYFQNEAQLEKSRLLSDRFSAERPKGSFSTLEIQRTEQGDSAMYLCASSLGGPFTYEQYFGPGTRLTVT.

This chain joins TRBV3-1 (or the pseudogene TRBV3-2) and TRBJ1-4; D may be TRBD1 (6 bases). Between the trimmed V and J ends, which lost 2 bases and 12 bases, there was a span of 22 bases. The CDR3 has 16 residues. CDR1 is LGHDT, CDR2 YNNKEL, per germline (reference sequence). In DNA form, the CDR3 reads TGTGCCAGCAGCCAACCTCCGGGGAGGGGGTCTTTGGAACTGTTTTTT. Translating it yields CASSQPPGRGSLELFF.

The V call is TRBV11-2, the J call TRBJ2-1; perhaps TRBD2 as D (6 bases). CDR3 size: 16 residues. Germline CDR1 reads SGHAT; CDR2 reads FQNNGV. V was clipped by 3 bases and J by 0 bases, with 12 bases between them. The CDR3 DNA reads as TGTGCCAGCAGCTTCCTTAGCGGTAGCTCCTACAATGAGCAGTTCTTC. Amino acid sequence: CASSFLSGSSYNEQFF.

This clone was counted a single time. The gene calls are TRBV12-5 and TRBJ1-3; 7 nucleotides line up with TRBD1. This CDR3 spans 20 amino acids. Germline V gives CDR1 LGHNT, CDR2 FRNRAP. J lost 1 base, V lost 2 bases, and 17 bases had no gene match. The CDR3 region has the DNA TGTGCTAGTGGTTTGATACTAACGAGGACAGGCGGGACTTCTGGAAACACCATATATTTT. It specifies CASGLILTRTGGTSGNTIYF.

This chain joins TRBV27 and TRBJ1-1; TRBD1 might be the D (5 bases). The germline gives CDR1 MNHEY, CDR2 SMNVEV (reference sequence). This CDR3 spans 11 amino acids. The V and J ends lost 3 bases and 11 bases respectively, with 10 bases between them. The CDR3 reads CASSFQGMAFF. DNA for the CDR3: TGTGCCAGCAGTTTTCAGGGTATGGCTTTCTTT.